This TCR beta chain is drawn from a study of tumor and adjacent non-tumor tissue in lung cancer. Study-level findings and limits: Significantly higher TCR diversity was found in tumor than normal lung.

This CDR3 comprises 19 residues. Trimming took 9 bases from V and 1 from J, leaving 28 bases between them. Per the germline V gene, CDR1 is MDHEN and CDR2 is SYDVKM. The template was RNA from unsorted bulk tissue. TCRbeta libraries were built with three rounds of nested PCR, modified from ARM-PCR. In TCRdb, the multiplex PCR reads were re-called with MiXCR into one record per CDR3 protein. Of under 150,000 distinct CDR3 sequences listed, approximately 64% are singletons. Regarding this clonotype: Its antigen is undetermined.

The sequence came from a man aged 60 to 75 with small cell lung cancer. V is TRBV28 and J is TRBJ2-1, with D perhaps TRBD2 (6 bases). What was sequenced was lung tumor tissue. DNA for the CDR3: TGTGCCAGTTCCTTTTCGGCAGTAAAGAGCGGGCTTTCCTACAATGAGCAGTTCTTC. Translating it yields CASSFSAVKSGLSYNEQFF.